The source of this T cell receptor (beta chain) is a study of blood T cells in healthy people across ages. Study results and limitations: Both naive CD4+ cell counts and diversity were greater in long-lived donors than in aged donors.

Concerning this clonotype: What it binds is unknown.

It was with a sample-barcoded 5' primer and a J-beta primer mix that a second PCR of roughly 6 to 11 cycles was run. TCRdb processed the 5' RACE reads anew with MiXCR; each CDR3 protein has one entry. This sample has some 1.5 million distinct CDR3 sequences, with roughly 30% found just once. The CDR3 spans 15 residues. Losses at the gene ends were 4 bases for V and 4 bases for J; bases not matched to a gene: 10. Looked up from germline, CDR1 is SGHKS and CDR2 is YYEKEE (reference sequence). The material sequenced was blood. The source is a woman aged 25-40 years in good health. This rearrangement joins TRBV5-5 to TRBJ2-7; 8 bases are a match to TRBD1. The CDR3 nucleotides are TGTGCCAGCAGCACTCAGACAGGGGCGTTTTACGAGCAGTACTTC. This sequence encodes CASSTQTGAFYEQYF.